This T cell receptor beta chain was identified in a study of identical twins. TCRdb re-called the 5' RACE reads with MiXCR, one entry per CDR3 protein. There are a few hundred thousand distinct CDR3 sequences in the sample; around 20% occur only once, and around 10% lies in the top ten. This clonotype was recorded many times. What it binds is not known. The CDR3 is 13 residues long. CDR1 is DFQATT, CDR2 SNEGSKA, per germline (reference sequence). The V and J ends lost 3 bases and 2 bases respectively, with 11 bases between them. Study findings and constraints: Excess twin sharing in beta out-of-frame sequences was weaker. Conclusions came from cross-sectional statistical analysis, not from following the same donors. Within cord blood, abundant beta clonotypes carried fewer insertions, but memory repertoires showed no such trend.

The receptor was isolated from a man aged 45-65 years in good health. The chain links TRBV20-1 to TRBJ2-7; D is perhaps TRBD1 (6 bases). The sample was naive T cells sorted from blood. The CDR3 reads CSARSGTTYEQYF. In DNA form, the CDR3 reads TGCAGTGCTAGGTCAGGGACAACCTACGAGCAGTACTTC.